This is a list of T cell receptor beta chains from one sample in a study of cytomegalovirus exposure and HLA in healthy donors. Profiled with immunoSEQ multiplex PCR; TCRdb holds only in-frame clones, not every one. The sample records 100,000 to 150,000 clones, 60% to 80% being singletons. Sequences were obtained from PBMCs. The receptors here all came from a man younger than 45 in good health and CMV-seronegative. The CDR3 runs from the conserved cysteine through the conserved F or W. Each record gives: D gene, V gene, clone size, J gene, CDR3 protein, CDR3 DNA. D genes are given only for firm matches. Part of the rows lack a size; the others show once, few, many or a class for expanded clones.

d_call: -; v_call: TRBV9; clone_size: -; j_call: TRBJ1-3; cdr3_aa: CASSVDFLRGGNTIYF; cdr3_nt: TGTGCCAGCAGCGTAGACTTCCTGAGGGGGGGAAACACCATATATTTT
d_call: TRBD1; v_call: TRBV19; clone_size: -; j_call: TRBJ1-1; cdr3_aa: CASSPRGGQAAEAFF; cdr3_nt: TGTGCCAGTAGTCCCCGAGGGGGACAGGCAGCTGAAGCTTTCTTT
d_call: TRBD1; v_call: TRBV4-2; clone_size: -; j_call: TRBJ1-2; cdr3_aa: CASSQGAVTGDEGYGYTF; cdr3_nt: TGTGCCAGCAGCCAAGGGGCGGTTACAGGGGATGAGGGCTATGGCTACACCTTC
d_call: TRBD1; v_call: TRBV18; clone_size: -; j_call: TRBJ2-3; cdr3_aa: CASSLTGGTDTQYF; cdr3_nt: TGTGCCAGCTCCCTTACAGGGGGGACAGATACGCAGTATTTT
d_call: -; v_call: TRBV7-9; clone_size: -; j_call: TRBJ1-1; cdr3_aa: CASSLLDFYGEAFF; cdr3_nt: TGTGCCAGCAGCCTATTGGACTTTTACGGTGAAGCTTTCTTT
d_call: -; v_call: TRBV4-1; clone_size: -; j_call: TRBJ2-7; cdr3_aa: CASSLRGGGYEQYF; cdr3_nt: TGCGCCAGCAGCCTGAGGGGAGGGGGCTACGAGCAGTACTTC
d_call: TRBD2; v_call: TRBV25-1; clone_size: -; j_call: TRBJ2-5; cdr3_aa: CASSEYGGAELQETQYF; cdr3_nt: TGTGCCAGCAGTGAATACGGGGGGGCAGAACTTCAAGAGACCCAGTACTTC
d_call: -; v_call: TRBV15; clone_size: -; j_call: TRBJ2-7; cdr3_aa: CATSRENLVGEQYF; cdr3_nt: TGTGCCACCAGCAGAGAAAACCTAGTCGGCGAGCAGTACTTC
d_call: TRBD2; v_call: TRBV4-3; clone_size: -; j_call: TRBJ2-7; cdr3_aa: CASSQGTLAGGLRQYF; cdr3_nt: TGCGCCAGCAGCCAAGGAACTCTAGCGGGGGGTTTGAGGCAGTACTTC
d_call: -; v_call: TRBV11-2; clone_size: -; j_call: TRBJ2-3; cdr3_aa: CASSLEVPSLTDTQYF; cdr3_nt: TGTGCCAGCAGCTTAGAGGTTCCTAGTTTAACAGATACGCAGTATTTT
d_call: TRBD1; v_call: TRBV2; clone_size: few; j_call: TRBJ2-7; cdr3_aa: CASRGRGLYEQYF; cdr3_nt: TGTGCCAGCAGGGGCAGGGGGCTCTACGAGCAGTACTTC
d_call: -; v_call: TRBV7-9; clone_size: -; j_call: TRBJ1-2; cdr3_aa: CASSQLPLQRDYGYTF; cdr3_nt: TGTGCCAGCAGCCAGCTTCCCTTGCAGAGGGACTATGGCTACACCTTC
d_call: -; v_call: TRBV15; clone_size: -; j_call: TRBJ1-5; cdr3_aa: CATSRAGEPQHF; cdr3_nt: TGTGCCACCAGCAGAGCAGGCGAGCCCCAGCATTTT
d_call: -; v_call: TRBV4-1; clone_size: -; j_call: TRBJ1-3; cdr3_aa: CASRQGIGGGNTIYF; cdr3_nt: TGCGCCAGCAGACAAGGAATCGGGGGAGGAAACACCATATATTTT
d_call: -; v_call: TRBV18; clone_size: -; j_call: TRBJ1-5; cdr3_aa: CASSRSGRDQPQHF; cdr3_nt: TGTGCCAGCTCACGTTCCGGCCGGGATCAGCCCCAGCATTTT
d_call: -; v_call: TRBV6-1; clone_size: -; j_call: TRBJ2-7; cdr3_aa: CASSERFSSYEQYF; cdr3_nt: TGTGCCAGCAGTGAGCGGTTTAGCTCCTACGAGCAGTACTTC
d_call: -; v_call: TRBV28; clone_size: -; j_call: TRBJ2-5; cdr3_aa: CASSLDSVPTQYF; cdr3_nt: TGTGCCAGCAGTTTAGATAGCGTCCCGACCCAGTACTTC
d_call: -; v_call: TRBV7-6; clone_size: medium-sized; j_call: TRBJ1-1; cdr3_aa: CASSLAPTVNTEAFF; cdr3_nt: TGTGCCAGCAGCTTAGCCCCGACAGTGAACACTGAAGCTTTCTTT
d_call: TRBD1; v_call: TRBV7-9; clone_size: -; j_call: TRBJ1-6; cdr3_aa: CASSSDRGGYNSPLHF; cdr3_nt: TGTGCCAGCAGCTCAGACAGGGGCGGGTATAATTCACCCCTCCACTTT
d_call: TRBD1; v_call: TRBV5-1; clone_size: few; j_call: TRBJ2-3; cdr3_aa: CASSLGGQGTDTQYF; cdr3_nt: TGCGCCAGCAGCTTGGGGGGACAGGGCACAGATACGCAGTATTTT